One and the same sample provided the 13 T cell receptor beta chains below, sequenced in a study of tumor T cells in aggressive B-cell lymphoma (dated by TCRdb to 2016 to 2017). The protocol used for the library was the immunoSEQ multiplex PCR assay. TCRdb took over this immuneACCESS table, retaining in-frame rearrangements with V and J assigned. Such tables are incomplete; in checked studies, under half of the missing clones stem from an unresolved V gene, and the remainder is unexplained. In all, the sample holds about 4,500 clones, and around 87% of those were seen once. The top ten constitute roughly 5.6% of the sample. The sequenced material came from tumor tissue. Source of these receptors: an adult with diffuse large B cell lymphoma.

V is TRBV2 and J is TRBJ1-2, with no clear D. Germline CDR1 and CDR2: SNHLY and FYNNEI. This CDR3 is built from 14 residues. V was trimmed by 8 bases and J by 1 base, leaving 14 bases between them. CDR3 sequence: CASLRVLLNYGYTF. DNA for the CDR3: TGTGCCAGCTTGAGGGTTTTACTTAACTATGGCTACACCTTC.

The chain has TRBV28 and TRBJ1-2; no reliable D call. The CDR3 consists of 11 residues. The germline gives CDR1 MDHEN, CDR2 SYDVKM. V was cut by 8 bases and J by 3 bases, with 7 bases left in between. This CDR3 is CASRGYYGYTF. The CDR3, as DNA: TGTGCCAGCCGCGGATACTATGGCTACACCTTC.

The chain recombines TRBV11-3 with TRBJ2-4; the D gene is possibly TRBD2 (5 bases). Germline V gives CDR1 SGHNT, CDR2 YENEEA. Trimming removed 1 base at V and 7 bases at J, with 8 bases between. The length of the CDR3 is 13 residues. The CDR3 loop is CASSLGSGNIQYF. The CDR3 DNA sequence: TGTGCCAGCAGCTTAGGTTCGGGGAACATTCAGTACTTC. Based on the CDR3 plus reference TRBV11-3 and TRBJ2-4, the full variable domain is EAGVVQSPRYKIIEKKQPVAFWCNPISGHNTLYWYLQNLGQGPELLIRYENEEAVDDSQLPKDRFSAERLKGVDSTLKIQPAELGDSAVYLCASSLGSGNIQYFGAGTRLSVL.

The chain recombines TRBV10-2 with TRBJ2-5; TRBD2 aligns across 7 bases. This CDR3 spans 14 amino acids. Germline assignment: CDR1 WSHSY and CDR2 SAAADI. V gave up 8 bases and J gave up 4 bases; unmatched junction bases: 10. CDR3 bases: TGCGCCAGCGGACTAGTGGGAGCCCGAGAGACCCAGTACTTC. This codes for CASGLVGARETQYF.

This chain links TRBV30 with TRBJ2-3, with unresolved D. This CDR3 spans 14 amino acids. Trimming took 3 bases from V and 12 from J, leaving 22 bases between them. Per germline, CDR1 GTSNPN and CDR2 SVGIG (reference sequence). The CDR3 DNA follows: TGTGCCTGGAGCATTGACACCGCTTGGCTCCCCCAGTATTTT. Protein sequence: CAWSIDTAWLPQYF.

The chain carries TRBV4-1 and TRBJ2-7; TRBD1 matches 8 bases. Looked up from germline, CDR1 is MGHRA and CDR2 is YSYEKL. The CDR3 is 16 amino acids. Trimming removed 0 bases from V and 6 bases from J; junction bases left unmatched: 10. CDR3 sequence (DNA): TGCGCCAGCAGCCAAGATGCCGACAGGGGAATGAGCGAGCAGTACTTC. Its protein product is CASSQDADRGMSEQYF.

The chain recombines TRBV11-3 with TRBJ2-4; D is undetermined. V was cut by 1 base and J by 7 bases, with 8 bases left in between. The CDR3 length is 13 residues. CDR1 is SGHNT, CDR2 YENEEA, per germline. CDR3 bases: TGTGCCAGCAGCTTAGCACCCCGGAACATTCAGTACTTC. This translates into CASSLAPRNIQYF.

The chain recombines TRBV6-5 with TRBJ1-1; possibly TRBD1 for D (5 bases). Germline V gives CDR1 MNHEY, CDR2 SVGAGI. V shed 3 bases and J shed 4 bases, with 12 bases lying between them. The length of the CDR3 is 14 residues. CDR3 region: CASSYGGTLTEAFF. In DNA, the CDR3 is TGTGCCAGCAGTTATGGGGGGACGCTCACTGAAGCTTTCTTT.

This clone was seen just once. CDR3 sequence: CASSQQGAYGYTF. The DNA for the CDR3 is TGTGCCAGCAGCCAACAGGGGGCATATGGCTACACCTTC. The chain is built from TRBV5-4 and TRBJ1-2, with 9 bases fitting TRBD1. The CDR3 totals 13 residues. Germline CDR1 reads SGHNT; CDR2 reads YYREEE (reference sequence). J gave up 5 bases and V 4 bases, and 3 bases lay outside the gene matches.

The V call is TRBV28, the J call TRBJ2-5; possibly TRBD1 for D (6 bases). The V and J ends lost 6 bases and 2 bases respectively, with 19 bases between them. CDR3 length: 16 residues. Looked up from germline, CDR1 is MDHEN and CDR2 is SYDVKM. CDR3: CASSLGVQGPQETQYF. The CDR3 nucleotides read TGTGCCAGCAGCCTAGGAGTACAGGGTCCACAAGAGACCCAGTACTTC.

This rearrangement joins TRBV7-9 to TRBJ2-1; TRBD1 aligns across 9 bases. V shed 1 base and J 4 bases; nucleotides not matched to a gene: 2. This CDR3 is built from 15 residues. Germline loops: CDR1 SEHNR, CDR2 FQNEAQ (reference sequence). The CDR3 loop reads CASSLVQGAYNEQFF. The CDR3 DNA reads TGTGCCAGCAGCTTAGTACAGGGGGCTTACAATGAGCAGTTCTTC.

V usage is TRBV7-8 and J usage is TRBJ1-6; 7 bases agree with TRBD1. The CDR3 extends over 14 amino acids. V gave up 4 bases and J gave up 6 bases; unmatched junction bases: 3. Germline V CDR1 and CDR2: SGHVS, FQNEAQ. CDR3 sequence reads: CASSWTGTNSPLHF. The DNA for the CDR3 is TGTGCCAGCAGCTGGACAGGAACTAATTCACCCCTCCACTTT.

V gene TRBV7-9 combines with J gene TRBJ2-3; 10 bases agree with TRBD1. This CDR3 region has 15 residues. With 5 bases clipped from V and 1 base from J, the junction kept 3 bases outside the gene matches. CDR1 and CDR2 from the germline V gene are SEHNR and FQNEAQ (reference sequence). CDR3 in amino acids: CASSPGQGGTDTQYF. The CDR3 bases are TGTGCCAGCAGCCCCGGACAGGGGGGCACAGATACGCAGTATTTT.